This T cell receptor (beta chain) was found in a study of CD8+CD57+ T cells in acquired aplastic anemia. Study in general: Sorted cells (CD4+ and CD8+) yielded DNA amounts that averaged around 3.1 ug.

From germline, CDR1 is ENHRY and CDR2 SYGVKD. Germline trimming cut 8 bases from V and 2 bases from J; bases unmatched to any gene: 6. CDR3 size: 15 residues. Profiles of TCR beta VDJ and CDR3 were generated from a genomic DNA template. Each CDR3 protein gets one entry after TCRdb re-called the reads with MiXCR. Among 200,000 or so distinct CDR3 sequences, roughly 50% were seen once, and the ten largest hold 15% to 20%. Flow cytometry had shown expanded CD8+CD57+ cells in the patients chosen for sequencing. This receptor was obtained from a human donor with aplastic anemia. The sample taken for sequencing was sorted CD4+, CD8+, or CD8+CD57+ T cells (not recorded which) from PBMCs. The J gene is TRBJ2-7, the V gene TRBV10-3, with TRBD2 matching 13 bases. The CDR3 DNA reads as TGTGCCATCTCCGGGACTAGCGGGGAGACCTACGAGCAGTACTTC. Translating gives CAISGTSGETYEQYF.